This TCR beta chain was recorded in a study of T cells in Graves' hyperthyroidism and ophthalmopathy. Germline assignment: CDR1 LNHDA and CDR2 SQIVND (reference sequence). The CDR3 has 14 amino acids. The germline V and J ends were trimmed by 3 bases and 7 bases, with 15 bases remaining between them. Study-level findings and limits: Most thyroid clonotypes that were expanded above 0.001 also turned up in blood.

This clonotype has more than one count but fewer than ten. The antigen remains undetermined. Researchers took RNA transcripts and amplified the TCR beta CDR3 regions from them. Using the HTBI primer set, a first-round RT-PCR was run on the TCR CDR3. TCRdb re-analysed the multiplex PCR reads in MiXCR, keeping a single row per CDR3 protein. Of about 560,000 distinct CDR3 sequences listed, 14% are singletons. Sequences were obtained from blood. This sequence originates from a woman in her thirties or forties with Graves' hyperthyroidism. The chain recombines TRBV19 with TRBJ1-2; D possibly corresponds to TRBD1 (5 bases). The CDR3 nucleotides are TGTGCCAGTAGTATTCGGGACCTCAATGGTGGCTACACCTTC. As protein: CASSIRDLNGGYTF.